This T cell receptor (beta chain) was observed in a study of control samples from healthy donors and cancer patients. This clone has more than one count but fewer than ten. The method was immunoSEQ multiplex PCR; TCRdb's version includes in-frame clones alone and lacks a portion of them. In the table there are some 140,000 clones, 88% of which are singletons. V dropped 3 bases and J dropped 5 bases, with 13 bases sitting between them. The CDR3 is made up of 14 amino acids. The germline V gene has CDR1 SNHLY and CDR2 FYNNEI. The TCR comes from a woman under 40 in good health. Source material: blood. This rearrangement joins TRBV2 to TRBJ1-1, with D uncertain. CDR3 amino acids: CASSDLRGRTEAFF. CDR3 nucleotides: TGTGCCAGCAGTGATTTACGGGGAAGGACTGAAGCTTTCTTT.